This T cell receptor (beta chain) was retrieved from a study of Tregs in tolerant kidney transplant recipients. Study-level results: In tolerant patients, donor-specific Tregs outgrew total Tregs, suggesting antigen-driven expansion. Tregs expanded with activated donor B cells seemed most donor-specific. Nucleotide sequences could not be compared across some patients' samples due to primer changes.

The protocol was immunoSEQ multiplex PCR, while the TCRdb copy is restricted to in-frame clones and leaves out a portion. The table shows under 80,000 clones, with 80% to 90% occurring only once. This clone came up once. Its specificity is not known. Trimming took off 1 base at V and 10 bases at J, with 16 bases between the two ends. This CDR3 contains 15 residues. Germline lookup yields CDR1 LGHNA and CDR2 YSLEER. Unstimulated Tregs (CD4+CD25+CD127-) and CD4+CD25- non-Tregs were sorted from PBMCs. The sample was Tregs from blood, taken before the transplant. This rearrangement joins TRBV4-3 to TRBJ1-4; no reliable D call. The source is a human donor who received a combined kidney and bone marrow transplant. Here the CDR3 DNA reads TGCGCCAGCAGCCAAGGAGCCCTCACCTGGGGAAAACTGTTTTTT. This sequence encodes CASSQGALTWGKLFF.